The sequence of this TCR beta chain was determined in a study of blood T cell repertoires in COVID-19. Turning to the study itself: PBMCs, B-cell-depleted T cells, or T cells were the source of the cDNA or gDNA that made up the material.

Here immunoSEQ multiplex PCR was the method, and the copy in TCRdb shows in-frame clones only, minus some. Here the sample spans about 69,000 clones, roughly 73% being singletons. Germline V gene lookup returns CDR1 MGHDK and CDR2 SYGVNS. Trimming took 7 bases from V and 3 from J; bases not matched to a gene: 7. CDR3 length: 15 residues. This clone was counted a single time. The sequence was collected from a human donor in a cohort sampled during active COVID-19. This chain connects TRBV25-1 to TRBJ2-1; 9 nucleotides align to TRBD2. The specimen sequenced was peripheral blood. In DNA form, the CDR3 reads TGTGCCAGCACCGATAGCGGGGGATACTACAATGAGCAGTTCTTC. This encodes CASTDSGGYYNEQFF.